The 2 T cell receptor beta chains presented below share a single source sample, sequenced in a study of T cells after posttransplantation cyclophosphamide. Sequencing used immunoSEQ multiplex PCR; TCRdb keeps in-frame clones, though not all of them. Altogether about 38,000 clones were found in the sample, and no singletons occur. Sequenced input: PBMCs. The receptors stem from a man in his fifties or sixties in good health, CMV-negative, and a related stem cell transplant donor.

The table lists this clone with many counts. This chain links TRBV27 with TRBJ1-2, with D perhaps TRBD1 (5 bases). The ends were cut back, 6 bases at V and 2 bases at J, with 13 bases in the middle. Germline-derived CDR1 and CDR2 are MNHEY and SMNVEV (reference sequence). This CDR3 is 14 amino acids long. The CDR3 DNA reads TGTGCCAGCAGAAAGACAGAACTCAACTATGGCTACACCTTC. It is translated as CASRKTELNYGYTF.

The V and J genes are TRBV6-4 and TRBJ2-3, with 8 bases fitting TRBD2. The CDR3 runs 17 residues. Germline CDR1 reads MRHNA; CDR2 reads SNTAGT. J was trimmed by 1 base and V by 2 bases; bases with no gene match: 8. DNA of the CDR3: TGTGCCAGCAGTGACGCGGGGGGCCCGATCGGCACAGATACGCAGTATTTT. Amino acids: CASSDAGGPIGTDTQYF.